The 18 T cell receptor beta chains in this list originate from one sample, sequenced in a study of blood T cell repertoires in COVID-19. Libraries were prepared by immunoSEQ multiplex PCR; TCRdb keeps only in-frame clonotypes and omits some of them. The table includes about 80,000 clones, about 83% detected once. Input material: peripheral blood. These receptors originate from an elderly man with active or convalescent COVID-19.

The rearrangement joins TRBV4-3 to TRBJ2-5; 11 bases align to TRBD1. Germline V gene data show CDR1 as LGHNA and CDR2 as YSLEER. The CDR3 runs 15 residues. V shed 0 bases and J 5 bases; nucleotides not matched to a gene: 2. CDR3 loop: CASSQEGDRGETQYF. CDR3 nucleotides: TGCGCCAGCAGCCAAGAGGGGGACAGGGGGGAGACCCAGTACTTC.

This sequence joins TRBV11-1 and TRBJ1-1; no clear D. V was shortened by 1 base and J by 10 bases, with 10 bases between the two germline ends. CDR3 length equals 12 residues. Per the germline V gene, CDR1 is SGHAT and CDR2 is FQDESV (reference sequence). The CDR3 DNA reads TGTGCCAGCAGCTTAGGTGGCGCGGGAGCTTTCTTT. Its protein product is CASSLGGAGAFF.

This clone was observed a single time. This chain joins TRBV5-4 and TRBJ1-6, with 7 nucleotides matching TRBD1. There are 18 residues in the CDR3. Germline V lookup: CDR1 SGHNT, CDR2 YYREEE (reference sequence). With V trimmed by 3 bases and J by 10 bases, 19 bases remained unmatched. The CDR3 nucleotides read TGTGCCAGCAGCTCCGCAACCCGGGACAGACTTCAGGGGTCACCCCTCCACTTT. The encoded protein is CASSSATRDRLQGSPLHF.

The V gene is TRBV2, the J gene TRBJ2-6; D remains unclear. Looked up from germline, CDR1 is SNHLY and CDR2 is FYNNEI. This CDR3 comprises 13 residues. Between the trimmed V and J ends, which lost 4 bases and 4 bases, there was a span of 5 bases. This chain's CDR3 is CASSVSGANVLTF. The DNA for the CDR3 is TGTGCCAGCAGTGTCTCCGGGGCCAACGTCCTGACTTTC.

This clone was seen only a few times. The chain is built from TRBV28 and TRBJ2-1, with TRBD1 as a possible D gene (5 bases). CDR1 MDHEN and CDR2 SYDVKM come from the germline V gene. The CDR3 is 15 residues long. The V gene lost 2 bases and the J gene lost 5 bases, with 13 bases spanning the gap. In DNA, the CDR3 is TGTGCCAGCAGTTTAGGAACAGGAGTACACAATGAGCAGTTCTTC. Amino acid sequence: CASSLGTGVHNEQFF.

This chain joins TRBV25-1 and TRBJ1-1; the D is unclear. The germline gives CDR1 MGHDK, CDR2 SYGVNS. The length of the CDR3 is 11 residues. V was trimmed by 4 bases and J by 5 bases, leaving 5 bases between them. CDR3 in amino acids: CASSGRTEAFF. In DNA form, the CDR3 reads TGTGCCAGCAGTGGGAGGACTGAAGCTTTCTTT.

J is TRBJ2-2 and V is TRBV9; tentatively, D is TRBD2 (6 bases). In germline, CDR1 is SGDLS, CDR2 YYNGEE. The CDR3 runs 16 residues. V was clipped by 0 bases and J by 5 bases, with 14 bases between them. In nucleotides, the CDR3 is TGTGCCAGCAGCGTAGCCAGGCAGGCGGGGACCGGGGAGCTGTTTTTT. It translates to CASSVARQAGTGELFF. The full variable domain, completed using reference TRBV9 and TRBJ2-2, is DSGVTQTPKHLITATGQRVTLRCSPRSGDLSVYWYQQSLDQGLQFLIQYYNGEERAKGNILERFSAQQFPDLHSELNLSSLELGDSALYFCASSVARQAGTGELFFGEGSRLTVL.

V is TRBV3-1 (or the pseudogene TRBV3-2) and J is TRBJ2-1; 8 bases match TRBD2. The CDR3 runs 16 residues. Germline values: CDR1 LGHDT, CDR2 YNNKEL (reference sequence). V lost 4 bases to trimming and J lost 5 bases; unmatched junction nucleotides: 10. The CDR3 protein is CASSLPLAGQNNEQFF. DNA for the CDR3: TGTGCCAGCAGCCTCCCCTTAGCGGGGCAAAACAATGAGCAGTTCTTC.

The chain joins TRBV9 to TRBJ2-1, with D tentatively TRBD2 (5 bases). Germline V gene sequence: CDR1 SGDLS, CDR2 YYNGEE. The CDR3 sequence is 15 residues long. V dropped 0 bases and J dropped 0 bases, with 7 bases sitting between them. The CDR3 DNA follows: TGTGCCAGCAGCGTAGCCGGGGACTCCTACAATGAGCAGTTCTTC. Its translation: CASSVAGDSYNEQFF.

The chain links TRBV29-1 to TRBJ2-7; 7 bases are shared with TRBD1. Per germline, CDR1 SQVTM and CDR2 ANQGSEA. The ends lost 6 bases at V and 7 bases at J; junction bases unmatched: 9. CDR3 length: 12 amino acids. CDR3 residues: CSVWDSSGEQYF. In DNA, the CDR3 is TGCAGCGTCTGGGACAGCTCGGGGGAGCAGTACTTC.

The rearrangement joins TRBV7-2 to TRBJ2-1; 9 nucleotides align to TRBD2. This CDR3 region has 17 residues. Germline assignment: CDR1 SGHTA and CDR2 FQGNSA. Losses at the gene ends were 1 base for V and 0 bases for J; bases not matched to a gene: 4. Here the CDR3 reads CASSLVAGGSSYNEQFF. The CDR3 nucleotides are TGTGCCAGCAGCTTAGTTGCGGGAGGGAGCTCCTACAATGAGCAGTTCTTC.

The chain couples TRBV6-5 to TRBJ2-3; 8 nucleotides align to TRBD2. This CDR3 spans 16 amino acids. The ends lost 0 bases at V and 3 bases at J; junction bases unmatched: 5. Germline V lookup: CDR1 MNHEY, CDR2 SVGAGI. The CDR3 is CASSYSTAGATDTQYF. CDR3 nucleotides: TGTGCCAGCAGTTACTCGACAGCGGGGGCGACAGATACGCAGTATTTT.

The count of this clone is one. The genes are TRBV10-3 and TRBJ2-1, with 10 bases lining up with TRBD1. Germline CDR1 and CDR2: ENHRY and SYGVKD. The V segment lost 7 bases and the J segment 6 bases; nucleotides outside the gene matches: 6. The CDR3 totals 14 residues. This chain's CDR3 is CAITPGQGSNEQFF. CDR3 nucleotide sequence: TGTGCCATCACACCGGGACAGGGGAGCAATGAGCAGTTCTTC.

Worth noting for this clone: Other DNA sequences in this specimen translate into the identical CDR3. The CDR3 bases are TGTGCCAGCAGCGTAGGAGCGGGAGGCGAGACCCAGTACTTC. Residues: CASSVGAGGETQYF. This rearrangement joins TRBV9 to TRBJ2-5, with TRBD2 identical over 9 bases. The germline V gene has CDR1 SGDLS and CDR2 YYNGEE. The trim removed 0 bases at V and 5 bases at J, leaving 2 bases unmatched. This CDR3 has 14 residues.

This clone was seen only a few times. The CDR3 DNA follows: TGTGCCAGCAGTTTGGGGCGGGGTAACTATGGCTACACCTTC. As protein: CASSLGRGNYGYTF. The chain is built from TRBV25-1 and TRBJ1-2, with D tentatively TRBD1 (5 bases). The CDR3 extends over 14 amino acids. The V end was cut by 5 bases, the J end by 1 base, with 11 bases between. Germline V gene lookup returns CDR1 MGHDK and CDR2 SYGVNS.

The chain couples TRBV5-4 to TRBJ2-5; D might be TRBD1 (5 bases). The CDR3 contains 13 residues. Trimming took 3 bases from V and 5 from J, leaving 11 bases between them. Germline V CDR1 and CDR2: SGHNT, YYREEE (reference sequence). The CDR3 DNA reads TGTGCCAGCAGCTCCAGGGCGCGGGAGACCCAGTACTTC. This translates into CASSSRARETQYF.

The rearrangement links TRBV11-2 to TRBJ1-5; TRBD1 might be the D (5 bases). V shed 1 base and J shed 0 bases, with 7 bases lying between them. Per germline, CDR1 SGHAT and CDR2 FQNNGV. The CDR3 totals 15 residues. The CDR3 DNA sequence: TGTGCCAGCAGCTTAGGACAGCATAGCAATCAGCCCCAGCATTTT. This translates into CASSLGQHSNQPQHF.

V gene TRBV28 combines with J gene TRBJ2-7; 9 bases match TRBD1. The CDR3 length is 14 residues. V gave up 6 bases and J gave up 1 base; unmatched junction bases: 4. From germline, CDR1 is MDHEN and CDR2 SYDVKM. The CDR3 DNA reads TGTGCCAGCAGAGAACAGGGGGCTTCCTACGAGCAGTACTTC. Translated, it gives CASREQGASYEQYF.